This T cell receptor (beta chain) was captured in a study of blood T cell repertoires in COVID-19. In the source study's methods: Amplification with reference gene primers provided the estimates of nucleated cell counts. Some clones are missing from TCRdb's copy, which holds only in-frame ones; the method was immunoSEQ multiplex PCR. V and J calls and clone size are as listed in that table; D and trimming were resolved from the DNA. Altogether roughly 250,000 clones are present, about 89% being singletons, with the ten largest covering approximately 9%. Losses at the gene ends were 6 bases for V and 1 base for J; bases not matched to a gene: 17. Germline CDR1 reads MNHNY; CDR2 reads SVGAGI (reference sequence). This CDR3 has 20 residues. Participants' own reports of clinical history determined their cohort assignment. Cohort 3 donors counted as recovered after two negative PCRs, clearance, or resolved symptoms.

The sequenced sample consisted of PBMCs or T cells enriched from blood (not recorded which). The receptor's source is a man between 35 and 55 years old who had recovered from COVID-19. The V call is TRBV6-6, the J call TRBJ2-3; TRBD1 matches 12 bases. The CDR3 nucleotides are TGTGCCAGCAGCCCGAAAAACCGGGACAGGGGGCGCGAGGGCACAGATACGCAGTATTTT. It codes for CASSPKNRDRGREGTDTQYF.